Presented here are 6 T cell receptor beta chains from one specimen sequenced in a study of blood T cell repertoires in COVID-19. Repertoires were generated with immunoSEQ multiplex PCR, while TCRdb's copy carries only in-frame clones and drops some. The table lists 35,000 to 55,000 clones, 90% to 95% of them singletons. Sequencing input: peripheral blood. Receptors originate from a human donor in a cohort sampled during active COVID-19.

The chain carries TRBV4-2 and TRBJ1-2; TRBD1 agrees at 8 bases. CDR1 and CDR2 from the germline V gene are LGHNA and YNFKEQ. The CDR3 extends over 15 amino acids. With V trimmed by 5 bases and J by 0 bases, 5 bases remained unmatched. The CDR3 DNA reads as TGTGCCAGCAGCACGCGGACAGGGTCTAACTATGGCTACACCTTC. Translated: CASSTRTGSNYGYTF.

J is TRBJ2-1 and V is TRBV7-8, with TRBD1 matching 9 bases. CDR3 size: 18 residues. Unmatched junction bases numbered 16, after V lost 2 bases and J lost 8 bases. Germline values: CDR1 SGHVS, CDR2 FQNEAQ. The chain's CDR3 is CASSLQISGTGIKDEQFF. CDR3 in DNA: TGTGCCAGCAGCTTACAAATTTCCGGGACAGGGATAAAAGATGAGCAGTTCTTC. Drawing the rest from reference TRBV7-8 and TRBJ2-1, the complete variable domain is GAGVSQSPRYKVAKRGQDVALRCDPISGHVSLFWYQQALGQGPEFLTYFQNEAQLDKSGLPSDRFFAERPEGSVSTLKIQRTQQEDSAVYLCASSLQISGTGIKDEQFFGPGTRLTVL.

The CDR3 sequence is CASSLVTGLAYNEQFF. CDR3 bases: TGTGCCAGCAGCTTAGTAACGGGACTAGCATACAATGAGCAGTTCTTC. J is TRBJ2-1 and V is TRBV7-8, with 9 bases fitting TRBD2. The CDR3 runs to 16 residues. The ends lost 1 base at V and 4 bases at J; junction bases unmatched: 5. From germline, CDR1 is SGHVS and CDR2 FQNEAQ.

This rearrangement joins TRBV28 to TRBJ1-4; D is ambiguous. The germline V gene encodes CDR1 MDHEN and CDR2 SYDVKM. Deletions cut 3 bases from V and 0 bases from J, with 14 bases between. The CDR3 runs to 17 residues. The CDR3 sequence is CASSFGSFGSTNEKLFF. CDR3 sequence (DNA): TGTGCCAGCAGTTTCGGCTCCTTCGGGTCAACTAATGAAAAACTGTTTTTT.

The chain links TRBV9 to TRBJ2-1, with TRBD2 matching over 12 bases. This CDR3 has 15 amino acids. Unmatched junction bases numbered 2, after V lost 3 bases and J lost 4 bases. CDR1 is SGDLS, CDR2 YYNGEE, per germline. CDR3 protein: CASSAGTSGYNEQFF. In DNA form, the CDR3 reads TGTGCCAGCAGCGCCGGGACTAGCGGGTACAATGAGCAGTTCTTC.

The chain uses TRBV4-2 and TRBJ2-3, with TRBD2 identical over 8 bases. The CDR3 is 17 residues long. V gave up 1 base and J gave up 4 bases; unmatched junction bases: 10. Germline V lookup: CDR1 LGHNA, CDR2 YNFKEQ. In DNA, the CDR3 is TGTGCCAGCAGCCAAGCCGTCAGCGGGGGCTTAGCAGATACGCAGTATTTT. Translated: CASSQAVSGGLADTQYF.